This T cell receptor beta chain was captured by sequencing in a study of blood T cell repertoires in COVID-19. Study details: From the United States, Italy and Spain came samples of acute and convalescent COVID-19.

This clone turned up a few times. The method was immunoSEQ multiplex PCR; TCRdb's version includes in-frame clones alone and lacks a portion of them. Of roughly 380,000 clones in the sample, approximately 89% were seen once. From germline, CDR1 is DFQATT and CDR2 SNEGSKA (reference sequence). The CDR3 runs 11 residues. Losses at the gene ends were 3 bases for V and 13 bases for J; bases not matched to a gene: 5. The chain recombines TRBV20-1 with TRBJ2-5; 10 nucleotides line up with TRBD1. The sample was peripheral blood. This TCR came from a woman aged 55-69 years with COVID-19, enrolled during active disease. The CDR3 loop is CSARDRDRGYF. The DNA for the CDR3 is TGCAGTGCTAGGGATCGGGACAGGGGGTACTTC.